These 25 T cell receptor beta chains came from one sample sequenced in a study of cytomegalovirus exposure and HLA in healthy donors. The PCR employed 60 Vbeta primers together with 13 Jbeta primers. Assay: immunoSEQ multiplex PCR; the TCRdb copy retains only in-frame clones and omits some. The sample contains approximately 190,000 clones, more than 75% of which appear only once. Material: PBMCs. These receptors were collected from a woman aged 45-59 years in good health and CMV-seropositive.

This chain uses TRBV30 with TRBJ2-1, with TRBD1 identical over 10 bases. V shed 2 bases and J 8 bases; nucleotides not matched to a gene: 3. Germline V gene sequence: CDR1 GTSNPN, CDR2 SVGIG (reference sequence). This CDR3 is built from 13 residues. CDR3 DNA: TGTGCCTGGAGTTGGGACAGGGGCTATGAGCAGTTCTTC. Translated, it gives CAWSWDRGYEQFF.

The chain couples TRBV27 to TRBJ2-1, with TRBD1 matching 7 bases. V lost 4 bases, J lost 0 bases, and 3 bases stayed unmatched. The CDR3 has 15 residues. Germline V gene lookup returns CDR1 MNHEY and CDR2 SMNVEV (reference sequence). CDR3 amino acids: CASSSRDSSYNEQFF. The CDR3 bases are TGTGCCAGCAGTTCCCGGGACAGCTCCTACAATGAGCAGTTCTTC.

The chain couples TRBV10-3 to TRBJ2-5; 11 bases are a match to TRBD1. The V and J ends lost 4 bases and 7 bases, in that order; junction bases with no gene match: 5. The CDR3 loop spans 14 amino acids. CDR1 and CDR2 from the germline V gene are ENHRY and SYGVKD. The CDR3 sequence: CAISGTGGEGTQYF. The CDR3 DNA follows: TGTGCCATCAGTGGGACAGGGGGCGAGGGGACCCAGTACTTC.

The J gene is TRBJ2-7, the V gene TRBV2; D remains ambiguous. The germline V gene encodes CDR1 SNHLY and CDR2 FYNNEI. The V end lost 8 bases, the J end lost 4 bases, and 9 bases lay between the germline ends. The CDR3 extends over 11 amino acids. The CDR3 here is CASRILYEQYF. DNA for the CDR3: TGTGCCAGCCGGATACTATACGAGCAGTACTTC.

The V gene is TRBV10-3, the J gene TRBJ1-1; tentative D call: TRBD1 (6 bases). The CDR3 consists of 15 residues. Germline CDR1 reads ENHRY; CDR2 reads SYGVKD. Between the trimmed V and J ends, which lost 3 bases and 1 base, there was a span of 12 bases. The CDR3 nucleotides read TGTGCCATCAGTGACGTGACAGGAGAGAACACTGAAGCTTTCTTT. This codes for CAISDVTGENTEAFF.

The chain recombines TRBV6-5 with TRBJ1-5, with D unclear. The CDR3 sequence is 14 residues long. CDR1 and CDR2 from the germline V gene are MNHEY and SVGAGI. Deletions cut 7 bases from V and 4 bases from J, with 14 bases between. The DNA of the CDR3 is TGTGCCAGCACCCCTGGTCTGCTAAATCAGCCCCAGCATTTT. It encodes CASTPGLLNQPQHF.

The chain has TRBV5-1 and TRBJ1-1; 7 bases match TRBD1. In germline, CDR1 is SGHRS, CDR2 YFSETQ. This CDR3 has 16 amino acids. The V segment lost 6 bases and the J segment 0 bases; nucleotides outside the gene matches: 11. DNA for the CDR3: TGCGCCAGCACCCTTTCGACAGGGAGGATGAACACTGAAGCTTTCTTT. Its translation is CASTLSTGRMNTEAFF.

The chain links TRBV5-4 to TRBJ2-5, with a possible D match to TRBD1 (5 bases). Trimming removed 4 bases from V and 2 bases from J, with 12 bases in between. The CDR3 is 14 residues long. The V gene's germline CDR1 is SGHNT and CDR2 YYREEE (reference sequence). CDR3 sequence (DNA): TGTGCCAGCAGCCCTGGACACGGACAAGAGACCCAGTACTTC. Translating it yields CASSPGHGQETQYF. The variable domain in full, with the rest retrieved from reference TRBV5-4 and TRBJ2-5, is ETGVTQSPTHLIKTRGQQVTLRCSSQSGHNTVSWYQQALGQGPQFIFQYYREEENGRGNFPPRFSGLQFPNYSSELNVNALELDDSALYLCASSPGHGQETQYFGPGTRLLVL.

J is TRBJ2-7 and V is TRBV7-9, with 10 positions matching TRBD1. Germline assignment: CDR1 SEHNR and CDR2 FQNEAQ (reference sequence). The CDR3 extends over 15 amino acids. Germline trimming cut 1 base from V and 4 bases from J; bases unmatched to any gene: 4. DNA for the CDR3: TGTGCCAGCAGCTTAGATGGACAGGGGGGGTACGAGCAGTACTTC. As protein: CASSLDGQGGYEQYF.

The CDR3 protein is CASSEGRLADGTDTQYF. CDR3 DNA sequence: TGCGCCAGCAGTGAGGGTCGACTAGCAGACGGCACAGATACGCAGTATTTT. The V call is TRBV10-1, the J call TRBJ2-3, with 7 bases identical to TRBD2. Trimming at V came to 2 bases and at J to 1 base, leaving 9 bases not matched to a gene. Germline values: CDR1 WNHNN, CDR2 SYGVQD (reference sequence). There are 17 residues in the CDR3.

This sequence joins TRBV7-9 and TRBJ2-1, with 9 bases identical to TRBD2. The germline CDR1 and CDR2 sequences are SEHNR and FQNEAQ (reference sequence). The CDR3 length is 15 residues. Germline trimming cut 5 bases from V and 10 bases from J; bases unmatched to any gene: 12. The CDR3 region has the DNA TGTGCCAGCAGCCCCTCCGCGGGGGGGCTTTCGGAGCAGTTCTTC. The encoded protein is CASSPSAGGLSEQFF.

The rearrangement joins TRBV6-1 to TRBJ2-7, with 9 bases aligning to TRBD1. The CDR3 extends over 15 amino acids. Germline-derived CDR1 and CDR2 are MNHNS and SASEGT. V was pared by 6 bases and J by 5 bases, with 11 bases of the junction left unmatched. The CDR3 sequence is CASSALGQGLNEQYF. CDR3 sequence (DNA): TGTGCCAGCAGCGCCCTGGGACAGGGCCTAAACGAGCAGTACTTC.

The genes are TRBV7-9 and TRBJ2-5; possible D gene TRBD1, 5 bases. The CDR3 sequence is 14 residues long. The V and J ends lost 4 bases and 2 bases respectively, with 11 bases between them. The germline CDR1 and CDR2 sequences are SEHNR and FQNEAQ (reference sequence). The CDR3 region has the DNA TGTGCCAGCAGCTCCAGGACAAAACAAGAGACCCAGTACTTC. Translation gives CASSSRTKQETQYF.

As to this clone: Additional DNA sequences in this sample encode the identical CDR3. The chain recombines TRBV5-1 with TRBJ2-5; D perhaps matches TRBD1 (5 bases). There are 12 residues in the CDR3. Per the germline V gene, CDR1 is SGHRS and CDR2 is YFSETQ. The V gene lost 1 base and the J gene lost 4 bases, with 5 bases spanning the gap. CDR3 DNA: TGCGCCAGCAGCTTGACAGGAGAGACCCAGTACTTC. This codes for CASSLTGETQYF.

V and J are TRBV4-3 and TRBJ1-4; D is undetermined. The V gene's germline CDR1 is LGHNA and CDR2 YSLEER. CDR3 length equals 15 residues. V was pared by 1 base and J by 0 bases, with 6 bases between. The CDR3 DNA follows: TGCGCCAGCAGCCAAGTTGGCTCAACTAATGAAAAACTGTTTTTT. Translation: CASSQVGSTNEKLFF.

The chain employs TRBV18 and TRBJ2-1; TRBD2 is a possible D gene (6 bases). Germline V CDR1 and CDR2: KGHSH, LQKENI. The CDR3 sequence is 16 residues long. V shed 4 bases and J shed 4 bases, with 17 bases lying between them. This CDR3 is CASSQEGGTEYNEQFF. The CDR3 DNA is TGTGCCAGCTCACAGGAGGGCGGGACTGAATACAATGAGCAGTTCTTC.

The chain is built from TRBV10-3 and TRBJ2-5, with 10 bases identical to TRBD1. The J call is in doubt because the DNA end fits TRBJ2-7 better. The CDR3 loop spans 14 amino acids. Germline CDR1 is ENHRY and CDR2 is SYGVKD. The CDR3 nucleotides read TGTGCCATCAGTGAGTCGACAGGGGGCGGCGAGCAGTACTTC. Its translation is CAISESTGGGEQYF.

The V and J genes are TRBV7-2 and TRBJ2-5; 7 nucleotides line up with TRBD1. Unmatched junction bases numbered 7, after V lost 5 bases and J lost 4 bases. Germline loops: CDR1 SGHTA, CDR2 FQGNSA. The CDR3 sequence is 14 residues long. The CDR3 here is CASSAGTEIETQYF. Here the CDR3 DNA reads TGTGCCAGCAGCGCCGGGACAGAAATAGAGACCCAGTACTTC. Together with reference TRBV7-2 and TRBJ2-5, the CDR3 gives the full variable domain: GAGVSQSPSNKVTEKGKDVELRCDPISGHTALYWYRQSLGQGLEFLIYFQGNSAPDKSGLPSDRFSAERTGGSVSTLTIQRTQQEDSAVYLCASSAGTEIETQYFGPGTRLLVL.

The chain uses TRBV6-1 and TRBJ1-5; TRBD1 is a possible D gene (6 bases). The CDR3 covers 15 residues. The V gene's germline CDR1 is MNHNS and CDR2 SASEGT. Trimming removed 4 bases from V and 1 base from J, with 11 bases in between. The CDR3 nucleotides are TGTGCCAGCAGTGCGACAGACAGGAGCAATCAGCCCCAGCATTTT. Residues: CASSATDRSNQPQHF.

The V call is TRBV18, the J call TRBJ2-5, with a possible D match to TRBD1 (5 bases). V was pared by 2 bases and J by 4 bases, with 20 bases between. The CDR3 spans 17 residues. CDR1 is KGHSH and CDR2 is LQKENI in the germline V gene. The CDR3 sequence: CASSPVVTVGVVETQYF. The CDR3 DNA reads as TGTGCCAGCTCACCAGTGGTAACGGTAGGGGTCGTAGAGACCCAGTACTTC.

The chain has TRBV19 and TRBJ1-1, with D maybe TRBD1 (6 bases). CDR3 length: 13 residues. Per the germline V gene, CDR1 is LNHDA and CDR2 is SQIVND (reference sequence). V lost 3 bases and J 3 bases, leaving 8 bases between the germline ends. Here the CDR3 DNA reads TGTGCCAGTAGTATCAGGGGAGACACTGAAGCTTTCTTT. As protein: CASSIRGDTEAFF.

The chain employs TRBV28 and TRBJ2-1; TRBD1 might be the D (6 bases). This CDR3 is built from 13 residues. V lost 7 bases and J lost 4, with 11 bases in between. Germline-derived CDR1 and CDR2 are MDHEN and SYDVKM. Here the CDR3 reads CASTKGVYNEQFF. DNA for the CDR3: TGTGCCAGCACCAAGGGGGTGTACAATGAGCAGTTCTTC.

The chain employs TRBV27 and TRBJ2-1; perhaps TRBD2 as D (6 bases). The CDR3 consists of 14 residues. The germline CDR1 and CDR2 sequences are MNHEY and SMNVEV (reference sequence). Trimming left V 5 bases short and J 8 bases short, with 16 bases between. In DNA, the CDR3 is TGTGCCAGCAGTCTGGACTACGGACCCGATGAGCAGTTCTTC. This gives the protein CASSLDYGPDEQFF.

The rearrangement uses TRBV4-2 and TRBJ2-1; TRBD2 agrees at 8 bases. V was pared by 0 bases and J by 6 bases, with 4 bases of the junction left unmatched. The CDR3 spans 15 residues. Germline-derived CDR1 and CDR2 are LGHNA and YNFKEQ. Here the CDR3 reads CASSQDPGLVNEQFF. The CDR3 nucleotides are TGTGCCAGCAGCCAAGATCCGGGACTAGTCAATGAGCAGTTCTTC.

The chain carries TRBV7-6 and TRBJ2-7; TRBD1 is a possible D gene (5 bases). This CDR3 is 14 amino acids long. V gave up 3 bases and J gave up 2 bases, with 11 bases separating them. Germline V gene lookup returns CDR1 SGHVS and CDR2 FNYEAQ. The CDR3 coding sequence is TGTGCCAGCAGCTTGAAGACAGAAACCTACGAGCAGTACTTC. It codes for CASSLKTETYEQYF.